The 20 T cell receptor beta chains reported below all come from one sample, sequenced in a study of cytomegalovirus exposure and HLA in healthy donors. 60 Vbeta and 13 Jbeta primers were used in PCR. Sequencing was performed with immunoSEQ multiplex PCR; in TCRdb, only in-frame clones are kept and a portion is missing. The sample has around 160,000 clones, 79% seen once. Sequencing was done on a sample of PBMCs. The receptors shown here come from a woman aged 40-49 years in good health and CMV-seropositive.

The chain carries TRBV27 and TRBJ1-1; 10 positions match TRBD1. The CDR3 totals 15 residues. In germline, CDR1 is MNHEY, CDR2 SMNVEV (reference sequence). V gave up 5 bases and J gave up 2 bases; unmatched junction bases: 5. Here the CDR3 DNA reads TGTGCCAGCAGTCTAGGGACAGGGGTCAACACTGAAGCTTTCTTT. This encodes CASSLGTGVNTEAFF.

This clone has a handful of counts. The CDR3 DNA reads as TGTGCCTGGAAAACGGGGGGGGGCGCCTATGGCTACACCTTC. Residues: CAWKTGGGAYGYTF. V and J are TRBV30 and TRBJ1-2, with D possibly matching TRBD1 (6 bases). Germline loops: CDR1 GTSNPN, CDR2 SVGIG (reference sequence). The CDR3 runs 14 residues. V was cut by 4 bases and J by 4 bases, with 16 bases left in between.

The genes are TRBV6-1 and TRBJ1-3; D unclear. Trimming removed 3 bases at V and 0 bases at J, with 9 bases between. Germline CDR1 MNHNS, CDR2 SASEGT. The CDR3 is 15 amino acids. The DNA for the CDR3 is TGTGCCAGCAGTGATACGGGGAGCTCTGGAAACACCATATATTTT. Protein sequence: CASSDTGSSGNTIYF.

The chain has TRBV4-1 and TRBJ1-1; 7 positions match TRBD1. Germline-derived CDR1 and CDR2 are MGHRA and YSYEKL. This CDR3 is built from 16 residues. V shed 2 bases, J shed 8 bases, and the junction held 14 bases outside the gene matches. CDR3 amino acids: CASSQKLLGVTGEAFF. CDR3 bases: TGCGCCAGCAGCCAAAAACTTTTGGGGGTGACAGGGGAAGCTTTCTTT.

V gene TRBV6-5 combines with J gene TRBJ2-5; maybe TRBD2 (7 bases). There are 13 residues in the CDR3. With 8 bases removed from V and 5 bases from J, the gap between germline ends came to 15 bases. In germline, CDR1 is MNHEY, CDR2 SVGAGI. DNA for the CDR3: TGTGCCAGCGGCGGGGGCGTTGGGGAGACCCAGTACTTC. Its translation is CASGGGVGETQYF.

CDR3 in DNA: TGTGCCAGCAGTGCCCTCCTACAGGGTGGCACTGAAGCTTTCTTT. Its translation is CASSALLQGGTEAFF. The chain links TRBV6-1 to TRBJ1-1; maybe TRBD1 (6 bases). This CDR3 comprises 15 residues. Germline lookup yields CDR1 MNHNS and CDR2 SASEGT. The V and J ends lost 4 bases and 4 bases respectively, with 16 bases between them.

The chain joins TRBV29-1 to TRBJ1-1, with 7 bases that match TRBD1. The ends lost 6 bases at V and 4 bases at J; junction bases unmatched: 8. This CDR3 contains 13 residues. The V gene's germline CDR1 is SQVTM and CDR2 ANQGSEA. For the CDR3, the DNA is TGCAGCGTGGCGGGACAGATAGCCACTGAAGCTTTCTTT. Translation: CSVAGQIATEAFF.

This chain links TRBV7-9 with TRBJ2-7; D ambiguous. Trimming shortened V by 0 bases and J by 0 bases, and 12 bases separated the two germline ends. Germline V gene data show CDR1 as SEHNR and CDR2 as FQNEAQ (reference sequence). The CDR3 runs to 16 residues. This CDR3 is CASSLADPRLSYEQYF. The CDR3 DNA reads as TGTGCCAGCAGCTTAGCCGACCCTAGGCTCTCCTACGAGCAGTACTTC. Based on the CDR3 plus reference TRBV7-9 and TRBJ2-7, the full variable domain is DTGVSQNPRHKITKRGQNVTFRCDPISEHNRLYWYRQTLGQGPEFLTYFQNEAQLEKSRLLSDRFSAERPKGSFSTLEIQRTEQGDSAMYLCASSLADPRLSYEQYFGPGTRLTVT.

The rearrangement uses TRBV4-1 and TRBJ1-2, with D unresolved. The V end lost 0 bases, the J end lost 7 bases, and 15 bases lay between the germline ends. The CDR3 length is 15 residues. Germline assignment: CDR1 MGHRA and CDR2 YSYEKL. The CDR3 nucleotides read TGCGCCAGCAGCCAAGATGAGAGTACTACTAGTGGCTACACCTTC. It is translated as CASSQDESTTSGYTF.

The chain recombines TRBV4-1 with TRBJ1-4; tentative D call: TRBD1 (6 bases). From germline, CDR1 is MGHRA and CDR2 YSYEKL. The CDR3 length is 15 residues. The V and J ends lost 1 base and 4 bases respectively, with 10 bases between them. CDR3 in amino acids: CASSQAGQVNEKLFF. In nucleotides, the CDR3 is TGCGCCAGCAGCCAAGCGGGACAAGTTAATGAAAAACTGTTTTTT.

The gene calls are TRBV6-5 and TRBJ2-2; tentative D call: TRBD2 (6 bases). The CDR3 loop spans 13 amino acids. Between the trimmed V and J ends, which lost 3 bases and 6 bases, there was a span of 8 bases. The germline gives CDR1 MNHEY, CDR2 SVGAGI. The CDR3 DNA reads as TGTGCCAGCAGTTATACGGGGGCCGGGGAGCTGTTTTTT. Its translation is CASSYTGAGELFF.

The CDR3: CASSSMDREGEQYF. The CDR3, as DNA: TGTGCCAGCTCCTCCATGGACAGGGAAGGCGAGCAGTACTTC. J is TRBJ2-5 and V is TRBV18; 8 bases align to TRBD1. Gene TRBJ2-7 matches the end of the DNA better, so the J call may be wrong. CDR3 length: 14 amino acids. The germline CDR1 and CDR2 sequences are KGHSH and LQKENI.

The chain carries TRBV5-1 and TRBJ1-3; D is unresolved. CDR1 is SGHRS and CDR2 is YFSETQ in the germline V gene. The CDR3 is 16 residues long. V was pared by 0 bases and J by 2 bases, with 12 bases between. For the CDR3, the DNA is TGCGCCAGCAGCTTGGATTTCGGGGAGGCTGGAAACACCATATATTTT. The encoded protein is CASSLDFGEAGNTIYF.

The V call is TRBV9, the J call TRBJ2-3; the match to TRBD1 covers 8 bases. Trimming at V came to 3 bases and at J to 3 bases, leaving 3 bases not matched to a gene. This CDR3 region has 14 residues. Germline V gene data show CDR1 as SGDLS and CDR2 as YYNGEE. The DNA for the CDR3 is TGTGCCAGCAGCGGGAGGACAGGGACAGATACGCAGTATTTT. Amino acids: CASSGRTGTDTQYF.

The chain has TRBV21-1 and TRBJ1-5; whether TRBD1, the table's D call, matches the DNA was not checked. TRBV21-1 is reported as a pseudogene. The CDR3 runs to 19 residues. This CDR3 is CASSKIMEPMTDSNQPQHF. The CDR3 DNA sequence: TGTGCCAGCAGCAAAATTATGGAACCCATGACAGATAGCAATCAGCCCCAGCATTTT.

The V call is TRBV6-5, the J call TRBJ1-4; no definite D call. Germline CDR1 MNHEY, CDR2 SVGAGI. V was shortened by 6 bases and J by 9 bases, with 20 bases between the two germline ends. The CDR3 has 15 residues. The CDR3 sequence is CASSFVDGISQKLFF. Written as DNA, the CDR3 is TGTGCCAGCAGCTTCGTTGACGGGATTAGTCAAAAACTGTTTTTT.

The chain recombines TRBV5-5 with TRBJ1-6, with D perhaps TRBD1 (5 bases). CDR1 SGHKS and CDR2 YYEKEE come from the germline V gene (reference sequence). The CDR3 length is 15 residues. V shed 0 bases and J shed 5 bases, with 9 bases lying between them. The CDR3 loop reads CASSLGGRDNSPLHF. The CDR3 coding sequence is TGTGCCAGCAGCTTGGGGGGGAGGGATAATTCACCCCTCCACTTT.

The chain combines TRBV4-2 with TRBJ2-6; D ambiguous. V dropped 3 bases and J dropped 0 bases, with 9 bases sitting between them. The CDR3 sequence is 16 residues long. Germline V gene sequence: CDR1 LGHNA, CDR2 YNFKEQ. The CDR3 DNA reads TGTGCCAGCAGCCAGGCTCATAACTCTGGGGCCAACGTCCTGACTTTC. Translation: CASSQAHNSGANVLTF.

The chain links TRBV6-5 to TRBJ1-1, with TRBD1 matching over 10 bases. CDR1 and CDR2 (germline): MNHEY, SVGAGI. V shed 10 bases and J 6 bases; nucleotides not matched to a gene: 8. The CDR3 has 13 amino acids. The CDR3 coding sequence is TGTGCCACCAAGGACAGGGGGATTTCTGAAGCTTTCTTT. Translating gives CATKDRGISEAFF.

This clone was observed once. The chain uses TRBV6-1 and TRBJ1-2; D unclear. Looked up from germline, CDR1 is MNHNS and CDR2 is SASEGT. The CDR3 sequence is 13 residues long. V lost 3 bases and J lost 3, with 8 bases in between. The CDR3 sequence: CASSDLTHYGYTF. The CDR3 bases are TGTGCCAGCAGTGACCTTACACACTATGGCTACACCTTC.